The 9 T cell receptor beta chains below all came from one sample that was sequenced in a study of blood T cell repertoires in COVID-19. Using immunoSEQ multiplex PCR, the repertoire was profiled, and TCRdb retains in-frame clones only, with some absent. The repertoire has approximately 500,000 clones, 89% of them found once; the top ten carry around 0.92%. Sequenced: peripheral blood. These receptors were taken from a man between 18 and 35 years old with COVID-19, enrolled during active disease.

V gene TRBV11-2 combines with J gene TRBJ1-6; TRBD1 aligns across 11 bases. The CDR3 is 17 amino acids. V dropped 4 bases and J dropped 7; count of bases not matched to a gene: 9. Per germline, CDR1 SGHAT and CDR2 FQNNGV. The CDR3 spells CASSSRRTGGRNSPLHF. The CDR3 DNA sequence: TGTGCCAGCAGCTCTCGTCGGACAGGGGGCAGGAATTCACCCCTCCACTTT. The full variable domain, with the rest looked up from reference TRBV11-2 and TRBJ1-6, is EAGVAQSPRYKIIEKRQSVAFWCNPISGHATLYWYQQILGQGPKLLIQFQNNGVVDDSQLPKDRFSAERLKGVDSTLKIQPAKLEDSAVYLCASSSRRTGGRNSPLHFGNGTRLTVT.

This rearrangement joins TRBV30 to TRBJ2-3; 10 bases are a match to TRBD2. V lost 5 bases, J lost 8 bases, and 7 bases stayed unmatched. The CDR3 contains 13 residues. In germline, CDR1 is GTSNPN, CDR2 SVGIG (reference sequence). Here the CDR3 reads CAWEREGGGTQYF. The DNA for the CDR3 is TGTGCCTGGGAGCGGGAGGGGGGAGGTACGCAGTATTTT.

The chain joins TRBV6-1 to TRBJ2-7; tentatively, D is TRBD1 (5 bases). V shed 0 bases and J shed 2 bases, with 14 bases lying between them. The germline CDR1 and CDR2 sequences are MNHNS and SASEGT. This CDR3 comprises 16 residues. Written as DNA, the CDR3 is TGTGCCAGCAGTGAAGCTCGCGGACAACTACCCTACGAGCAGTACTTC. It yields the protein CASSEARGQLPYEQYF.

This clone was found once. The chain joins TRBV2 to TRBJ2-7, with D perhaps matching TRBD2 (6 bases). CDR1 is SNHLY and CDR2 is FYNNEI in the germline V gene. This CDR3 contains 15 residues. Trimming left V 8 bases short and J 3 bases short, with 20 bases between. CDR3 sequence: CASRWSREVFYEQYF. DNA for the CDR3: TGTGCCAGCCGGTGGTCCAGGGAGGTTTTCTACGAGCAGTACTTC.

The chain has TRBV11-2 and TRBJ2-5, with 8 positions matching TRBD1. CDR3 size: 13 residues. Germline V gene lookup returns CDR1 SGHAT and CDR2 FQNNGV. After removal of 5 bases from V and 5 bases from J, the junction contained 4 bases not matched to a gene. The CDR3 region has the DNA TGTGCCAGCAGCCAGGGGGCCGGGGAGACCCAGTACTTC. It encodes CASSQGAGETQYF.

The chain links TRBV2 to TRBJ2-1; 9 nucleotides match TRBD1. Germline CDR1 and CDR2: SNHLY and FYNNEI. The CDR3 is made up of 14 amino acids. V gave up 5 bases and J gave up 4 bases; unmatched junction bases: 3. The CDR3 sequence is CASSSGTGYNEQFF. The CDR3 DNA reads TGTGCCAGCAGTTCCGGGACAGGGTACAATGAGCAGTTCTTC.

The chain has TRBV11-3 and TRBJ2-3, with D perhaps matching TRBD1 (6 bases). Per germline, CDR1 SGHNT and CDR2 YENEEA. This CDR3 region has 15 residues. The germline V and J ends were trimmed by 5 bases and 6 bases, with 18 bases remaining between them. The CDR3 sequence: CASSRRQEDMDTQYF. The CDR3 DNA sequence: TGTGCCAGCAGCCGACGACAGGAGGATATGGATACGCAGTATTTT.

This clone occurred once. V and J are TRBV27 and TRBJ2-2; D is ambiguous. This CDR3 region has 17 residues. V lost 6 bases and J lost 6, with 23 bases in between. Germline V gene lookup returns CDR1 MNHEY and CDR2 SMNVEV (reference sequence). The chain's CDR3 is CASSEIGYRTLSGELFF. The CDR3 DNA reads as TGTGCCAGCAGCGAGATTGGTTACCGCACTCTTTCCGGGGAGCTGTTTTTT.

The chain combines TRBV2 with TRBJ2-1; D remains ambiguous. Between the trimmed V and J ends, which lost 5 bases and 6 bases, there was a span of 11 bases. Germline CDR1 is SNHLY and CDR2 is FYNNEI. The CDR3 runs to 13 residues. DNA of the CDR3: TGTGCCAGCAGTAGGCAGGCTACCAATGAGCAGTTCTTC. Protein product: CASSRQATNEQFF.